This T cell receptor beta chain originates from a study of CXCR3-negative and CXCR3-positive naive CD8 T cells (dated by TCRdb to between 2019 and 2020). Some background on the complete study: About 150 million TRB reads were obtained in total, roughly 1.5 +/- 0.3 million reads per library. Diversity and physicochemical repertoire analyses covered about a dozen donors pooled from two independent experiments. The TRBV-TRBJ cluster analysis covered naive subsets from a handful of donors and memory cells from 3 donors. The paper as a whole reports these results and caveats: Compared with CXCR3-negative naive cells, CXCR3-positive naive cells had TRB CDR3s with higher hydrophobicity (lower Kidera factor 4), lower energy, and higher strength and volume indices. Within the same donor, TRBV-TRBJ usage looked similar between naive CXCR3-negative and CXCR3-positive cells, but memory cells had distinct patterns. Repertoire diversity was comparably high in both naive subsets but much lower in memory CD8+ T cells. CXCR3 expression partially decreased after cryopreservation, so most assays used freshly isolated PBMCs. Because surface CD5, which has been linked to self-reactivity in mice, was comparable between naive subsets, TCR interaction strength was also inferred from TRB CDR3 physicochemical properties.

On this clonotype itself: Its antigen remains undetermined.

Data came from a NextSeq 550. The Human TCR Profiling Kit (MiLaboratory) was used to make UMI-labeled 5' RACE TRB cDNA libraries. The full amount of extracted RNA was used for cDNA synthesis, and the full amount of resulting cDNA was used for PCR amplification. Libraries were prepared in parallel using an identical number of PCR cycles. In the original analysis: With a minimum of two reads required per UMI, MIGEC and MiXCR pulled out about 50,000 +/- 10,000 unique UMI-labeled TRB cDNA molecules from each library. An average of 40,000 +/- 10,000 functional in-frame TRB CDR3 nucleotide clonotypes without stop codons was found per library. After each sample was downsampled to 5000 UMI-labeled TRB molecules, VDJtools was used to calculate diversity metrics such as normalized Shannon-Wiener and Chao1. For the central five CDR3 residues, VDJtools calculated physicochemical properties weighted by clonotype size, namely interaction energy, strength, volume and Kidera factor 4. Following reprocessing of the reads by TCRdb, the data hold one row per CDR3 protein sequence and no DNA is available. The V and J calls shown here were made by TCRdb, not taken from the authors' results. This sample's table carries roughly 40,000 distinct CDR3 sequences. Around 1.4% of the sample is in the top ten clones.

The CDR3 numbers 16 residues from cysteine through phenylalanine. The entry carries no DNA sequence. Reading the germline V gene (reference sequence) gives CDR1 DFQATT and CDR2 SNEGSKA. For every CD8+ T cell subset, hundreds of thousands of cells were flow-sorted straight into RLT lysis buffer, and each subset was sorted in triplicate. To exclude memory contaminants, naive CD8+ T cells were stringently defined as CD45RO-CCR7+CD27+CD95-. Using standard density gradient centrifugation, peripheral blood mononuclear cells were isolated from buffy coats. Naive CXCR3-negative and CXCR3-positive CD8+ T cells were flow-sorted using a FACSAria III. Total RNA was extracted from sorted cells using an RNeasy Mini Kit.

Sample: naive CXCR3- CD8+ T cells from blood. Explained via the paper, the cell subset or site label denotes: CD45RO-CCR7+CD27+CD95- naive CD8+ T cells lacking CXCR3 (TNR3-). The sequence derives from a human donor in good health. Some clones in this sample may be carry-over from other donors' samples. Recombination connected TRBV20-1 to TRBJ1-4; TCRdb proposes TRBD1, but this gene call is untestable without DNA. For the CDR3, the sequence is CSAPEQTTYRNEKLFF.